This T cell receptor (beta chain) was recorded in a study of blood T cells in healthy people across ages. Alongside a J-beta primer mix, a sample-barcoded 5' primer served in a second PCR lasting roughly 7 to 11 cycles. TCRdb recomputed calls from the 5' RACE reads with MiXCR, one row per CDR3 protein. The sample lists roughly 900,000 distinct CDR3 sequences, more than 25% occurring once. This clonotype was seen many times. Its target is not known. CDR1 is DFQATT, CDR2 SNEGSKA, per germline (reference sequence). CDR3 size: 15 residues. V gave up 3 bases and J gave up 0 bases, with 14 bases separating them. Whole-study results and caveats: Age advanced and TCR beta diversity per million T cells fell, roughly linearly. A greater number of naive CD4+ cells and higher diversity distinguished long-lived donors from aged donors.

The specimen sequenced was blood. This sequence joins TRBV20-1 and TRBJ1-2, with a possible D match to TRBD1 (5 bases). The sequence was obtained from a woman aged 80 or older in good health. This CDR3 reads CSASDTGLTNYGYTF. CDR3 DNA sequence: TGCAGTGCTAGTGATACAGGACTTACTAACTATGGCTACACCTTC.